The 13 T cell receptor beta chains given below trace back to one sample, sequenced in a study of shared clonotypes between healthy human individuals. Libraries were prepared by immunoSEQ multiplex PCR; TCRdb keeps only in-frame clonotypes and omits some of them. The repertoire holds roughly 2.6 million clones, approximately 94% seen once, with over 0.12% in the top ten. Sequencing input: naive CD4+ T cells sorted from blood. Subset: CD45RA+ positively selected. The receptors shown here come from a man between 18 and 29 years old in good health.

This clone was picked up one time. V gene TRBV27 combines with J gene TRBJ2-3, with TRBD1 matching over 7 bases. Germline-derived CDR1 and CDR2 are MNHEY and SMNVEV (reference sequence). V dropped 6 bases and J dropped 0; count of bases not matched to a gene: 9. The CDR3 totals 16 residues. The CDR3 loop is CASRRPGQTSTDTQYF. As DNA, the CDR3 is TGTGCCAGCAGGAGGCCGGGACAGACTAGCACAGATACGCAGTATTTT.

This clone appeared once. CDR3 region: CASSIGGTGYEQYF. The CDR3 DNA follows: TGTGCCAGTAGTATAGGTGGGACAGGTTACGAGCAGTACTTC. The genes are TRBV19 and TRBJ2-7, with 8 bases fitting TRBD1. Trimming at V came to 1 base and at J to 4 bases, leaving 3 bases not matched to a gene. The CDR3 has 14 amino acids. CDR1 LNHDA and CDR2 SQIVND come from the germline V gene (reference sequence).

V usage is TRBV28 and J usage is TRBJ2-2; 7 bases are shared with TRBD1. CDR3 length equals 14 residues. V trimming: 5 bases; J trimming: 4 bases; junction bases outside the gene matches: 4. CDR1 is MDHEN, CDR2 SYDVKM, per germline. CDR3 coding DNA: TGTGCCAGCAGTACGGGACAGCCCACCGGGGAGCTGTTTTTT. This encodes CASSTGQPTGELFF.

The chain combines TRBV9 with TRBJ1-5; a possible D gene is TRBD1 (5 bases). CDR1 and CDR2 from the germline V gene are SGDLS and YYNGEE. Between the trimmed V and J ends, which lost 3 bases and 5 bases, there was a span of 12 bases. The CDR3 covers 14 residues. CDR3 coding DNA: TGTGCCAGCAGCGGATCAGGGTTCCATCAGCCCCAGCATTTT. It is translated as CASSGSGFHQPQHF.

This chain's CDR3 is CASSGQGKNEKLFF. The CDR3 DNA follows: TGTGCCTCCTCGGGACAGGGGAAAAATGAAAAACTGTTTTTT. The chain employs TRBV10-3 and TRBJ1-4; 10 nucleotides match TRBD1. J was trimmed by 5 bases and V by 11 bases; bases with no gene match: 8. The CDR3 has 14 residues. Germline V gene lookup returns CDR1 ENHRY and CDR2 SYGVKD.

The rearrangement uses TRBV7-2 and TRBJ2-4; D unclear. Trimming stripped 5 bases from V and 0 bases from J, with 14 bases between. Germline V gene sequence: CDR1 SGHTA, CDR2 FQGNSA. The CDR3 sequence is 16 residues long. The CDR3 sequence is CASSHKQALAKNIQYF. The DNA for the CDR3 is TGTGCCAGCAGCCACAAGCAGGCACTAGCCAAAAACATTCAGTACTTC.

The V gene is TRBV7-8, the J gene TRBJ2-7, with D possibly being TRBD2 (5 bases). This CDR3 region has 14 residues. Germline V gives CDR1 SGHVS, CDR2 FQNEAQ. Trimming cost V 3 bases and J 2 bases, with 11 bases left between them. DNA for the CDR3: TGTGCCAGCAGCTTGGGAGACCTAGCCTACGAGCAGTACTTC. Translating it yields CASSLGDLAYEQYF.

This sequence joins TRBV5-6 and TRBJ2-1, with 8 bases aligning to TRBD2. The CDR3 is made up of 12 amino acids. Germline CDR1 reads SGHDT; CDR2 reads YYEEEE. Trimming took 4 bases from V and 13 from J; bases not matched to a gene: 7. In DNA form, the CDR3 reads TGTGCCAGCAGCACCCCAGGACTAGCCCAGTTCTTC. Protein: CASSTPGLAQFF.

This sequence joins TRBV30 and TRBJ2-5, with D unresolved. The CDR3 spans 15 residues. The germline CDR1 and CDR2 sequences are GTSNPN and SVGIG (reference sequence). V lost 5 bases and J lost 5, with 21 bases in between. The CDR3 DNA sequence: TGTGCCTGGTCTCCCGTCAGCCCGGGCCTGGAGACCCAGTACTTC. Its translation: CAWSPVSPGLETQYF.

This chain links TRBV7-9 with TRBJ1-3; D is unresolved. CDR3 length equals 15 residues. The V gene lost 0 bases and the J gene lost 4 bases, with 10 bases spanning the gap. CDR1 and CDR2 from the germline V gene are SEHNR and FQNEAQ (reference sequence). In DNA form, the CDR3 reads TGTGCCAGCAGCTTAGCGCTAGAAGGGGGAAACACCATATATTTT. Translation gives CASSLALEGGNTIYF.

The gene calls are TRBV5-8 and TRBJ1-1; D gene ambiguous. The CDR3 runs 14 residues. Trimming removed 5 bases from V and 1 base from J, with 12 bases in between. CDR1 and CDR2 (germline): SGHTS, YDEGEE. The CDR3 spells CASRLDKPNTEAFF. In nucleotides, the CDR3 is TGTGCCAGCAGGTTAGACAAGCCGAACACTGAAGCTTTCTTT.

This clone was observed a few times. CDR3 in DNA: TGTGCCAGTAGTGTTACAGGGGTTGGCACTGAAGCTTTCTTT. The encoded protein is CASSVTGVGTEAFF. The genes are TRBV19 and TRBJ1-1; 7 nucleotides match TRBD1. Germline assignment: CDR1 LNHDA and CDR2 SQIVND (reference sequence). The CDR3 covers 14 residues. With 5 bases clipped from V and 4 bases from J, the junction kept 7 bases outside the gene matches.

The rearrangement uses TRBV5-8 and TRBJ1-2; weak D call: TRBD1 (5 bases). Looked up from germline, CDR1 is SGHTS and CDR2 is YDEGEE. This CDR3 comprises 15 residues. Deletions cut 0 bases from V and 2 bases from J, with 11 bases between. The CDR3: CASSLVGDLNYGYTF. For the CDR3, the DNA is TGTGCCAGCAGCTTGGTTGGGGACCTGAACTATGGCTACACCTTC.